The clone carrying this TCR beta chain was seen only once. The CDR3 spans 14 residues. The ends lost 1 base at V and 3 bases at J; junction bases unmatched: 2. Germline CDR1 reads KGHSH; CDR2 reads LQKENI. Measured with immunoSEQ multiplex PCR; TCRdb has only the in-frame clones, and not every one. This table holds under 200,000 clones, roughly nine tenths found once. The data were obtained in a study of control samples from healthy donors and cancer patients. The sample consisted of blood. The V and J genes are TRBV18 and TRBJ2-5; 7 bases fit TRBD2. This receptor was identified in a woman in her twenties or thirties in good health. This chain's CDR3 is CASSPRTREETQYF. The CDR3 bases are TGTGCCAGCTCACCACGGACTAGGGAAGAGACCCAGTACTTC.